This is a list of T cell receptor beta chains from one sample in a study of CD8+ T cells in alopecia areata. Method: immunoSEQ multiplex PCR; TCRdb's copy keeps in-frame clones and lacks some. The sample records approximately 160,000 clones, around 59% being singletons. The material sequenced was CD4+ T cells sorted from blood, taken at week 24, from a patient treated with tofacitinib. The receptors originated from a human donor with alopecia areata. Each CDR3 is given with its conserved first and last residue. The D gene is left open where the match is weak. Not all rows give a size; the values are once, few, many and, for expanded clones, a class.

V,size,J,D,DNA,CDR3
TRBV7-8,.,TRBJ2-1,.,TGTGCCAGCAGCTTATATTATTCCCCGGGACTGTACAATGAGCAGTTCTTC,CASSLYYSPGLYNEQFF
TRBV7-9,.,TRBJ2-4,TRBD2,TGTGCCAGCAGCCCACCGGTTGGGCGGGGGGTAAACATTCAGTACTTC,CASSPPVGRGVNIQYF
TRBV19,.,TRBJ2-3,TRBD2,TGTGCCAGTAGTATTGCTAGCGGGGGAAGCACAGATACGCAGTATTTT,CASSIASGGSTDTQYF
TRBV15,.,TRBJ2-2,.,TGTGCCACCAGCAGAGTTAGGGGGAACACCGGGGAGCTGTTTTTT,CATSRVRGNTGELFF
TRBV30,.,TRBJ1-2,TRBD1,TGTGCCTGGACAGGACAGGCCCCAGGCTACACCTTC,CAWTGQAPGYTF
TRBV7-9,.,TRBJ2-7,.,TGTGCCAGCAGCCGATCGGACTCCTACGAGCAGTACTTC,CASSRSDSYEQYF
TRBV29-1,.,TRBJ1-2,TRBD1,TGCAGCGTTGTTGTGGGACAGGGGAACTATGGCTACACCTTC,CSVVVGQGNYGYTF
TRBV7-2,.,TRBJ2-7,.,TGTGCCAGCAGCTTTTCAGGGGATGAGCAGTACTTC,CASSFSGDEQYF
TRBV5-6,.,TRBJ1-1,.,TGTGCCAGCAGCTCGACAGGGAACACTGAAGCTTTCTTT,CASSSTGNTEAFF
TRBV14,.,TRBJ1-1,.,TGTGCCAGCAGCCAAGTCCGTGGGGGCCGGGGGCCCACTGAAGCTTTCTTT,CASSQVRGGRGPTEAFF
TRBV19,.,TRBJ1-5,.,TGTGCCAGTAGCCCCACGTTCAGCAATCAGCCCCAGCATTTT,CASSPTFSNQPQHF
TRBV7-9,.,TRBJ1-1,TRBD1,TGTGCCAGCAGCTTAGGTCCCCGGGACAGGGAGCGGACTGAAGCTTTCTTT,CASSLGPRDRERTEAFF
TRBV29-1,.,TRBJ2-3,TRBD2,TGCAGCGTTGAAGACTCGACCGGGACTAGGTTAGATACGCAGTATTTT,CSVEDSTGTRLDTQYF
TRBV5-6,few,TRBJ2-3,.,TGTGCCAGCAATTTGCAGGACCGCACAGATACGCAGTATTTT,CASNLQDRTDTQYF
TRBV30,once,TRBJ1-6,.,TGTGCCTGGAGGGCGAGGTACGATTCACCCCTCCACTTT,CAWRARYDSPLHF
TRBV28,.,TRBJ1-2,.,TGTGCCAGCAGTTCCGGTTCCTTTGTTGTTAACTATGGCTACACCTTC,CASSSGSFVVNYGYTF
TRBV4-1,.,TRBJ2-3,TRBD1,TGCGCCAGCAGCCCCGGACAGGGAAGAGCAGATACGCAGTATTTT,CASSPGQGRADTQYF
TRBV2,few,TRBJ1-4,.,TGTGCCAGCAGTGAAGTAAGGGATGGAAAACTGTTTTTT,CASSEVRDGKLFF
TRBV19,.,TRBJ1-2,.,TGTGCCAGTACCGAAGGGGCAGGCGGAATACTCTATGGCTACACCTTC,CASTEGAGGILYGYTF
TRBV5-4,once,TRBJ1-2,TRBD1,TGTGCCAGCAGTAACCCCCAGGGGGCGGGAGGCTACACCTTC,CASSNPQGAGGYTF
TRBV25-1,.,TRBJ1-1,TRBD1,TGTGCCAGCAGTCCGTCCCCTGGTTCGACAGGGGCGGACACTGAAGCTTTCTTT,CASSPSPGSTGADTEAFF
TRBV23-1,.,TRBJ2-7,.,TGCGCCAGCAGTCAATCGGCACCGGGGAGAGGTTCCTACGAGCAGTACTTC,CASSQSAPGRGSYEQYF
TRBV30,.,TRBJ2-1,TRBD1,TGTGCCTGGACTCCCGGGACAGGGAATGAGCAGTTCTTC,CAWTPGTGNEQFF
TRBV5-1,few,TRBJ2-3,.,TGCGCCAGCAGCTTGGACAGGGAGACAGATACGCAGTATTTT,CASSLDRETDTQYF
TRBV30,.,TRBJ1-1,.,TGTGCCTGGGTTCAGGCGGGAAGCGGGAACACTGAAGCTTTCTTT,CAWVQAGSGNTEAFF
TRBV5-1,.,TRBJ2-5,TRBD1,TGCGCCAGCAGCGGGGGACAGGGAAGGGAGACCCAGTACTTC,CASSGGQGRETQYF
TRBV29-1,.,TRBJ2-1,TRBD2,TGCAGCAAGACTAGCGGGGGGCTTAATGAGCAGTTCTTC,CSKTSGGLNEQFF
TRBV5-1,.,TRBJ2-3,.,TGCGCCAGCAGCTTGGCCCAAAGCACAGATACGCAGTATTTT,CASSLAQSTDTQYF
TRBV9,.,TRBJ1-2,.,TGTGCCAGCAGCGTAGTGGTAGATAGGTCTGGCTACACCTTC,CASSVVVDRSGYTF
TRBV5-1,.,TRBJ1-2,.,TGCGCCAGCAGCTTCGCTACTAGCGGGGGCTATGGCTACACCTTC,CASSFATSGGYGYTF
TRBV11-2,few,TRBJ2-1,TRBD2,TGTGCCAGCAGCTTTAGCGGGGGGCAGAATGAGCAGTTCTTC,CASSFSGGQNEQFF
TRBV29-1,.,TRBJ2-7,TRBD1,TGCAGCGCCCAAACCGGGACAGGTTCCTACGAGCAGTACTTC,CSAQTGTGSYEQYF
TRBV30,.,TRBJ2-5,TRBD1,TGTGCCTGGATGGGACAGGGCCAAGAGACCCAGTACTTC,CAWMGQGQETQYF
TRBV30,few,TRBJ2-5,.,TGTGCCTGGAGTGAGCGGCTGATGTGGCAAGAGACCCAGTACTTC,CAWSERLMWQETQYF
TRBV5-1,.,TRBJ1-3,.,TGCGCCAGCAGCCCGGACCCCTCTGGAAACACCATATATTTT,CASSPDPSGNTIYF
TRBV2,.,TRBJ1-2,.,TGTGCCAGCACCGTACAGGGAAACTATGGCTACACCTTC,CASTVQGNYGYTF